This T cell receptor beta chain was profiled in a study of technical replicates of blood from four donors. The J segment lost 2 bases and the V segment lost 4 bases, leaving 10 bases of the junction unmatched. The germline V gene has CDR1 SGHAT and CDR2 FQDESV (reference sequence). This CDR3 has 17 amino acids. The assay was immunoSEQ multiplex PCR, and TCRdb's table has in-frame clones only and misses some. This sample yields about 59,000 clones, of which around 97% are seen a single time; 0.15% to 0.25% belongs to the top ten. The sample consisted of T cells isolated from PBMCs. The V call is TRBV11-1, the J call TRBJ2-3, with 9 bases that match TRBD1. The TCR sequence derives from a human donor in good health. The CDR3 DNA reads TGTGCCAGCAGCTACTCTTACCGGGACAGGGCCACAGATACGCAGTATTTT. Residues: CASSYSYRDRATDTQYF.